This T cell receptor beta chain was identified during a study of memory CD4+ T cells and cytomegalovirus serostatus. Looking at the study overall: Healthy Belgian adult donors included several CMV-positive and around 25 CMV-negative people.

Points on this clone: Its antigen is not known.

Germline assignment: CDR1 MNHNS and CDR2 SASEGT. The length of the CDR3 is 14 residues. V was clipped by 4 bases and J by 1 base, with 10 bases between them. Findings of the study overall: The CMV-associated TCR signature appears largely within the CD4+ memory repertoire.

The method was immunoSEQ multiplex PCR; TCRdb's version includes in-frame clones alone and lacks a portion of them. The sample includes 75,000 to 95,000 clones, 65% to 85% of them seen just once. Single viable CD3+CD4+CD8-CD45RO+ cells were sorted as the memory CD4+ T cells. Donors' CMV status reflects serum IgG against pp150, pp28, p38, p52. CD4+ T cells were isolated by positive magnetic selection. This clonotype originated in an adult in good health and CMV-seronegative. The chain couples TRBV6-1 to TRBJ2-5; D gene ambiguous. The sample comprised memory CD4+ T cells from blood. CDR3 amino acids: CASSGTAGQETQYF. CDR3 nucleotides: TGTGCCAGCAGTGGAACAGCAGGCCAAGAGACCCAGTACTTC.